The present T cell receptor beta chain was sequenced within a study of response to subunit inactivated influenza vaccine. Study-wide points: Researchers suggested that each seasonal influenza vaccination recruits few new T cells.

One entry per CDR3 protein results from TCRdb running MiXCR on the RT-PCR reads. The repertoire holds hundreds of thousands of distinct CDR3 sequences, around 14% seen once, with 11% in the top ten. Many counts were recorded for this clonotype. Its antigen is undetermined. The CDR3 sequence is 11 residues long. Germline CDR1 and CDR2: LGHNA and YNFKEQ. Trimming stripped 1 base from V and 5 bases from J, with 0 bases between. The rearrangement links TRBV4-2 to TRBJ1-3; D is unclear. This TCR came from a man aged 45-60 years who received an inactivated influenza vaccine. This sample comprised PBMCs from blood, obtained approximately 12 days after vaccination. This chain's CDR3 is CASSQGNTIYF. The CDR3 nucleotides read TGTGCCAGCAGCCAAGGAAACACCATATATTTT.